The entry that follows covers one T cell receptor (beta chain) sequence. The antigen is unknown. The sample belongs to a study of early T cells in non-severe SARS-CoV-2 infection. Study context: Chains were not paired, and sequencing was done on bulk RNA from unsorted whole blood.

V was cut by 0 bases and J by 1 base, with 11 bases left in between. This CDR3 is 16 amino acids long. Germline CDR1 and CDR2: LNHNV and YYDKDF (reference sequence). General study findings and limits: Anti-spike CD8 responses were favored in VDJdb matching, and private and CD4 specificities were missed.

Each cDNA molecule carried a unique molecular identifier. TCRdb re-called the 5' RACE reads through MiXCR, storing one row per CDR3 protein. The sample has tens of thousands of distinct CDR3 sequences, less than 15% seen once; the top ten hold more than 15%. The source of this sequence is an adult who was a healthcare worker with PCR-confirmed SARS-CoV-2 infection or an uninfected control (not recorded which). Sequencing was performed on whole blood. V gene TRBV15 combines with J gene TRBJ2-3; perhaps TRBD2 as D (5 bases). The CDR3 here is CATSRDWERRTDTQYF. CDR3 sequence (DNA): TGTGCCACCAGCAGAGATTGGGAGAGGCGCACAGATACGCAGTATTTT.